The text below deals with one TCR beta chain. The data stem from a study of technical replicates of blood from four donors. TCRdb's table, derived via immunoSEQ multiplex PCR, lists solely in-frame clones and lacks some. Of tens of thousands of clones in the sample, around 90% were seen once. The clonotype comes from a human donor in good health. Sample: T cells isolated from PBMCs.

The CDR3 loop reads CASSYRDRGLNTEAFF. In DNA, the CDR3 is TGTGCCAGTAGTTACCGGGACAGGGGGCTGAACACTGAAGCTTTCTTT. The chain uses TRBV19 and TRBJ1-1; the match to TRBD1 covers 12 bases. The CDR3 contains 16 residues. Germline CDR1 is LNHDA and CDR2 is SQIVND (reference sequence). After removal of 5 bases from V and 0 bases from J, the junction contained 4 bases not matched to a gene.